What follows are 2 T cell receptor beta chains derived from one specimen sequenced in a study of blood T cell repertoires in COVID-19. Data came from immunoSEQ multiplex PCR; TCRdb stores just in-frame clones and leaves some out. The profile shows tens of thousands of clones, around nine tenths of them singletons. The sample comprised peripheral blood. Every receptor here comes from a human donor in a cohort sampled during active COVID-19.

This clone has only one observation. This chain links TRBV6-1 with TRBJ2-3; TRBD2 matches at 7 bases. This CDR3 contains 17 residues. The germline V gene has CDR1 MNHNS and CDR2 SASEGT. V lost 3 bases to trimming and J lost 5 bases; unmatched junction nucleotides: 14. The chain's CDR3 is CASSEALLGGGKDTQYF. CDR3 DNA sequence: TGTGCCAGCAGTGAGGCCCTCCTGGGGGGGGGAAAAGATACGCAGTATTTT.

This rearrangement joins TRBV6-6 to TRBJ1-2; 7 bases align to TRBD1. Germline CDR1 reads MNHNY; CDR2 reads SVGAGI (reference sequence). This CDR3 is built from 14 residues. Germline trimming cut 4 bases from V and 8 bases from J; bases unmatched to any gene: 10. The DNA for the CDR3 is TGTGCCAGCAGTTCCGGACAGGACCCGGGGGGCTACACCTTC. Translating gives CASSSGQDPGGYTF.